The clone carrying this TCR beta chain was seen only a few times. TCRdb used MiXCR to reprocess the RT-PCR reads, holding one entry per CDR3 protein. The repertoire holds around 700,000 distinct CDR3 sequences, with approximately 15% as singletons. The CDR3 consists of 16 residues. Trimming removed 2 bases from V and 3 bases from J; junction bases left unmatched: 9. The germline gives CDR1 SGHDT, CDR2 YYEEEE. The specimen sequenced was memory CD4+ T cells from blood. This rearrangement joins TRBV5-6 to TRBJ1-1, with 8 bases lining up with TRBD1. The sequence came from a female donor in good health, serving as a healthy control. CDR3 amino acids: CASSLMGQGAHTEAFF. Here the CDR3 DNA reads TGTGCCAGCAGCTTAATGGGCCAGGGGGCTCACACTGAAGCTTTCTTT.